This T cell receptor beta chain is drawn from a study of cytomegalovirus exposure and HLA in healthy donors (dated by TCRdb to about 2017). Context from the whole study: In an earlier analysis of roughly 590 of the donors, 250 to 350 Gb of sequence data and 90 million to 120 million unique TCR beta sequences from roughly 200 million T cells were reported. Around 320 gigabases of sequencing data and 78 million or so unique TCR sequences were included in an early release covering under 650 HLA-typed donors. Among the roughly 400 genotyped donors, approximately 76% belonged to the genetic ancestry cluster associated with self-reported Caucasian donors. The study aimed to test whether cataloging public T cell receptors could reveal signatures of past pathogen exposure. The study profiled the T cell repertoires of hundreds of subjects by immunosequencing and related them to cytomegalovirus serostatus. Besides the first cohort of about 730 subjects, a separate validation cohort made up of 120 different subjects was used. High-throughput TCR immunosequencing, statistical association of individual TCRs with disease status, and machine learning were combined to predict cytomegalovirus infection status. A later analysis re-examined previously published TCR beta repertoires from hundreds of donors and added high-resolution HLA genotyping to investigate patterns of TCR occurrence. Rather than drawing on any new phenotypic data, the later analysis identified candidate immune exposures from TCR beta sequences and the way those sequences occurred across donors. In an earlier analysis of 550 to 700 of the donors, high-throughput TCR beta sequencing was used to judge whether each TCR beta V gene segment behaved as functional or pseudogenic. Donor age, sex, ethnicity and CMV serostatus were compiled together with the repertoire data. A later genetic analysis took genome-wide SNP genotypes for about 55% of the 666 donors and used that subset as a discovery cohort. Every repertoire in the discovery cohort had been generated on one and the same sequencing platform. HLA typing covered class I and class II loci at four-digit resolution. The number of typed donors differed by locus: roughly 629-640 for A, B, C, DRB1 and DQB1; approximately 530 for DQA1; 606 for DPA1; and roughly 450 for DPB1. Roughly 5 DR-DQ haplotypes were treated as single units for association and clustering because of strong linkage in the cohort. On average, roughly 250,000 unique TCR beta nucleotide sequences were sequenced per donor among about 400 genotyped donors of the cohort, with approximately 18% of those sequences being non-productive.

The investigation overall reported the following: The presence/absence analyses assumed that sequencing depth was roughly uniform across donors, and that assumption may not be true. A further reported finding was that TCR beta sequences accurately predicted the HLA-A and HLA-B alleles for most subjects in the first cohort. The 87-base-pair reads could not distinguish some IMGT-functional V segments, including TRBV6-2 and TRBV6-3, so those segments were excluded. Most TCR sequences were observed very rarely across donors, whereas some public TCRs were present in many individuals. In the study, approximately 150 TCR beta chains were listed as associated with cytomegalovirus. A later analysis associated 16,951 TCR beta sequences with specific HLA alleles at a false discovery rate of 0.05. In a later analysis, HLA-associated TCR beta chains were found to be more clonally expanded and to have lower generation probabilities than equally common non-associated chains. Because HLA typing was unavailable for some donors at each locus, only the typed subset was used in association tests. Linkage disequilibrium might explain the correlated functional status among segregating V segments, but an unknown experimental factor could not be excluded. Three of the identified cytomegalovirus-associated TCR beta chains were confirmed in vitro to be specific for cytomegalovirus antigens. In this cohort, only TCR beta chains were sequenced, and detectable features were limited by the absence of alpha or paired-chain data. A later genetic analysis associated a missense DCLRE1C variant with V-gene and J-gene trimming of TCR beta chains, and an independent cohort replicated the association. In both the original and validation cohorts, the classifier was reported to diagnose cytomegalovirus status with high specificity and sensitivity. The authors suggested that the approach could potentially be extended to other disease states and immunological phenotypes. In a later analysis, the rate of TCR association differed among HLA loci, with DRB1 alleles having the most associated TCRs and HLA-C alleles having the fewest. For the cohort, immune exposure information was limited to CMV serostatus. Broadly in line with IMGT annotations, most TCR beta V segments showed up in productive rearrangements about 90% or about 30% of the time in an earlier analysis of 450 to 750 of the donors. A later analysis reported that several top co-occurrence clusters appeared linked to parvovirus B19, influenza, CMV and Epstein-Barr virus. Most CMV-associated TCR beta chains appeared to be HLA-restricted in a later analysis, and the HLA associations seemed to be driven largely by CMV exposure. Assigning TCR associations to individual alleles was difficult when HLA alleles, especially DR and DQ, strongly co-occurred. The earlier analysis of some 560 of the donors excluded fewer than 20 rarely observed V segments, including chromosome 9 orphons, because counts were too low. A cluster of highly shared sequence variants was judged likely to represent a technical artifact of the sequencing pipeline. Compared with the approximately 600-donor mean, donors in an Asian-associated ancestry cluster had fewer N-insertions in productive TCRs, according to a later genetic analysis.

V loses 0 bases of germline sequence and J loses 8 bases, and the interval between the two ends is 17 bases. The CDR3 starts with the cysteine, ends with the phenylalanine, and has 16 residues. Just the 48-base CDR3 DNA is kept, in frame starting at base 1. CDR1 SGHRS and CDR2 YFSETQ were looked up in the germline V gene. In this sample, this clone turned up a few times. The antigen it recognizes is unknown. Per-base qualities were not stored, and no clone one base away is much larger. Library preparation used the immunoSEQ multiplex PCR assay. For the multiplex PCR, a mixture combining 60 forward primers for TCR Vbeta segments and 13 reverse primers for TCR Jbeta segments was used. The CDR3 region of rearranged TCR beta genes was amplified from genomic DNA by a multiplex PCR assay. The Illumina HiSeq System was used to sequence the amplified TCR beta libraries as 87-base-pair reads. In the original analysis: A later analysis tallied about 77 million unique TCR beta chains across the 600 to 700 repertoires, and about 12 million of those chains were shared by two or more donors. Raw reads were error-corrected and collapsed into unique sequences by a nearest-neighbor algorithm in which closely related sequences were merged to remove PCR and sequencing errors. To assign V, D and J gene segments, CDR3 sequences were aligned to IMGT reference sequences. For a sequence to be retained, at least a six-nucleotide match to both a V gene segment and a J gene segment was required. Rearrangements were called productive when the CDR3 lacked stop codons and stayed in frame with V and J; all others were non-productive. Following IMGT convention, CDR3 was defined as the stretch from the second conserved V-encoded cysteine up to the conserved J-encoded phenylalanine. The earlier analysis of a few hundred of the donors excluded any sequence lacking an unambiguous match to a single V gene segment. An earlier analysis of 500 to 600 of the donors classified V segments as functional when productive rearrangements were above 56.7% and as segregating when the standard deviation between donors was above 5%. A statistical classification framework was built to diagnose cytomegalovirus status from the catalog of TCR beta chain sequences. In a later analysis, TCR nucleotide sequences were compared against IMGT/GENE-DB human TR gene sequences so that V and J genes could be assigned. Using the TCRdist pipeline, a later analysis assigned CDR3 sequences along with most-parsimonious VDJ recombination scenarios. In a later analysis, each TCR beta chain was defined by its CDR3 amino acid sequence together with its V-gene family, and reads without a unique V-gene family were excluded. In a later analysis, fewer than 600 highly shared, low-generation-probability nucleotide sequences were removed to address suspected cross-contamination and a sequencing artifact. A later analysis calculated a clonal expansion index for each public chain from normalized within-repertoire ranks of inferred template counts. In a later analysis, generation probabilities were computed with a VDJ recombination model fitted to out-of-frame rearrangements, and the resulting probabilities were checked against IGoR. Hypergeometric tests were used in a later analysis to score TCR-TCR, TCR-HLA and TCR-CMV co-occurrence, with a repertoire-size bias correction applied to the TCR pairs. A later analysis estimated false discovery rates by permuting HLA or CMV assignments 20 times. In a later analysis, co-occurring TCRs were grouped with DBSCAN, and TCRdist sequence similarity was added when clustering was performed within HLA-allele-positive subsets. For co-occurrence clustering, repertoires with fewer than 30,000 or more than 120,000 public chains were excluded, along with a handful of repertoires with anomalous nucleotide sharing. What TCRdb holds here is the immuneACCESS table cut down to in-frame rearrangements. Part of the clones is not present; checked against another copy, under half of the missing clones reflect an unresolved V gene, and the others are unexplained. V, J and clone size were drawn from that table, and D and trimming were deduced from the DNA. Here the sample has around 170,000 clones; over 70% occur a single time. 1% to 1.5% of the sample is held by the ten biggest clonotypes.

The cohort comprised hundreds of healthy bone marrow donors. At the time of sampling, all cohort members were nominally healthy, though unrecorded immune exposures were likely present. The donor tested CMV seropositive, placing the donor among the approximately 290 seropositive members of the cohort. A peripheral blood sample was collected from each donor, and TCR beta sequencing was performed on peripheral blood mononuclear cells. The Qiagen DNeasy Blood Extraction Kit was used to extract genomic DNA from the blood cell samples. This sequence was found in a man between 45 and 60 years old in good health and CMV-seropositive. Recombination connected TRBV5-1 to TRBJ1-4; TRBD1 is a weak D gene call, 6 bases matching. The specimen sequenced was PBMCs. For the CDR3, the sequence is CASSLVVGGQVEKLFF. The DNA sequence is given as TGCGCCAGCAGCTTGGTCGTCGGGGGGCAAGTGGAAAAACTGTTTTTT.